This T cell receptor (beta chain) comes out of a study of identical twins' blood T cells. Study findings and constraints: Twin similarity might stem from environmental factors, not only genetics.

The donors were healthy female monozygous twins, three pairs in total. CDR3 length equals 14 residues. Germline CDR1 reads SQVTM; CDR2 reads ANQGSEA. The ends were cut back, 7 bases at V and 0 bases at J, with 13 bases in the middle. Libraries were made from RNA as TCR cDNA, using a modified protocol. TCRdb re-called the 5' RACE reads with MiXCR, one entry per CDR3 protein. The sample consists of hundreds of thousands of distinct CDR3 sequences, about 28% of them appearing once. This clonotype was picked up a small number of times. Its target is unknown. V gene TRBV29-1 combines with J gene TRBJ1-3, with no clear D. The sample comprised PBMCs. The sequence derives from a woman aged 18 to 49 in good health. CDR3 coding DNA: TGCAGCGCCACCTTCGCGAGCTCTGGAAACACCATATATTTT. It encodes CSATFASSGNTIYF.